Listed here are 26 T cell receptor beta chains from one sample, sequenced in a study of T cell responses to AZD1222 COVID-19 vaccine. Sequenced by immunoSEQ multiplex PCR; TCRdb stores in-frame clones only, minus some. The sample lists about 79,000 clones, 83% occurring once. The material sequenced was peripheral blood, taken 28 days after the second AZD1222 dose. The receptors were gathered from an adult who received the AZD1222 COVID-19 vaccine.

DNA of the CDR3: TGTGCCAGCAGCTCTAGCGGGACGGACCAAAACATTCAGTACTTC. It translates to CASSSSGTDQNIQYF. The chain joins TRBV9 to TRBJ2-4; 9 nucleotides align to TRBD2. This CDR3 has 15 residues. Germline V gene data show CDR1 as SGDLS and CDR2 as YYNGEE. Trimming took 4 bases from V and 5 from J; bases not matched to a gene: 7.

The chain links TRBV5-4 to TRBJ2-5; maybe TRBD1 (5 bases). The ends were cut back, 4 bases at V and 2 bases at J, with 12 bases in the middle. CDR1 SGHNT and CDR2 YYREEE come from the germline V gene (reference sequence). The CDR3 extends over 14 amino acids. DNA for the CDR3: TGTGCCAGCAGCCTCAGGACAAAACAAGAGACCCAGTACTTC. Translated: CASSLRTKQETQYF.

This rearrangement joins TRBV4-3 to TRBJ2-7; D gene unclear. Trimming took off 0 bases at V and 0 bases at J, with 6 bases between the two ends. The CDR3 is 14 residues long. CDR1 is LGHNA and CDR2 is YSLEER in the germline V gene. Written as DNA, the CDR3 is TGCGCCAGCAGCCAAGAGAGATTCTCCTACGAGCAGTACTTC. This translates into CASSQERFSYEQYF.

The chain couples TRBV4-1 to TRBJ2-7; tentative D call: TRBD1 (6 bases). Germline V gene lookup returns CDR1 MGHRA and CDR2 YSYEKL. V dropped 4 bases and J dropped 3 bases, with 13 bases sitting between them. This CDR3 spans 14 amino acids. The CDR3 reads CASSPAQGIYEQYF. Here the CDR3 DNA reads TGCGCCAGCAGCCCGGCCCAGGGGATCTACGAGCAGTACTTC.

The rearrangement joins TRBV4-1 to TRBJ2-5; D may match TRBD1 or TRBD2 (5 bases each). CDR1 and CDR2 from the germline V gene are MGHRA and YSYEKL. V was shortened by 2 bases and J by 2 bases, with 15 bases between the two germline ends. This CDR3 is 16 amino acids long. The CDR3 here is CASSQSGTELQETQYF. The DNA of the CDR3 is TGCGCCAGCAGCCAATCCGGGACGGAACTTCAAGAGACCCAGTACTTC.

The chain uses TRBV7-2 and TRBJ2-7; 10 bases match TRBD1. Trimming took 5 bases from V and 5 from J; bases not matched to a gene: 6. The CDR3 spans 14 residues. Looked up from germline, CDR1 is SGHTA and CDR2 is FQGNSA. The CDR3 DNA follows: TGTGCCAGCAGCCGGACAGGGGGTATCAACGAGCAGTACTTC. As protein: CASSRTGGINEQYF.

The CDR3 spells CASSDPSGGSTDTQYF. The CDR3 DNA reads as TGTGCCAGCAGCGATCCTAGCGGGGGGTCCACAGATACGCAGTATTTT. The chain links TRBV9 to TRBJ2-3; 11 positions agree with TRBD2. V dropped 3 bases and J dropped 2; count of bases not matched to a gene: 5. This CDR3 is 16 amino acids long. CDR1 and CDR2 from the germline V gene are SGDLS and YYNGEE.

V and J are TRBV7-6 and TRBJ2-2; D tentatively reads TRBD1 or TRBD2 (5 bases each). Trimming left V 5 bases short and J 3 bases short, with 10 bases between. Germline V gene lookup returns CDR1 SGHVS and CDR2 FNYEAQ. The CDR3 length is 14 residues. The CDR3 sequence is CASSPRGDTGELFF. The CDR3 coding sequence is TGTGCCAGCAGCCCCCGAGGGGACACCGGGGAGCTGTTTTTT. Based on the CDR3 plus reference TRBV7-6 and TRBJ2-2, the full variable domain is GAGVSQSPRYKVTKRGQDVALRCDPISGHVSLYWYRQALGQGPEFLTYFNYEAQQDKSGLPNDRFSAERPEGSISTLTIQRTEQRDSAMYRCASSPRGDTGELFFGEGSRLTVL.

This chain joins TRBV6-2 or TRBV6-3 and TRBJ1-5; D not resolved. Looked up from germline, CDR1 is MNHEY and CDR2 is SVGEGT. The CDR3 runs 15 residues. V shed 0 bases and J shed 4 bases, with 10 bases lying between them. CDR3 region: CASSYSSGGNQPQHF. CDR3 DNA: TGTGCCAGCAGTTACTCCTCAGGTGGGAATCAGCCCCAGCATTTT.

This clone was observed a few times. V and J are TRBV4-1 and TRBJ2-2, with unresolved D. The CDR3 covers 16 residues. V was pared by 1 base and J by 4 bases, with 13 bases between. Germline V gene data show CDR1 as MGHRA and CDR2 as YSYEKL. CDR3 DNA: TGCGCCAGCAGCCAAGCCCCCTCCAGGCCCACCGGGGAGCTGTTTTTT. Protein sequence: CASSQAPSRPTGELFF.

The chain recombines TRBV13 with TRBJ1-3, with no clear D. The V and J ends lost 0 bases and 0 bases respectively, with 6 bases between them. The CDR3 runs 15 residues. From germline, CDR1 is PRHDT and CDR2 FYEKMQ (reference sequence). CDR3 DNA sequence: TGTGCCAGCAGCTTAGGCCACCTCTCTGGAAACACCATATATTTT. It translates to CASSLGHLSGNTIYF. The variable domain in full, with the rest retrieved from reference TRBV13 and TRBJ1-3, is AAGVIQSPRHLIKEKRETATLKCYPIPRHDTVYWYQQGPGQDPQFLISFYEKMQSDKGSIPDRFSAQQFSDYHSELNMSSLELGDSALYFCASSLGHLSGNTIYFGEGSWLTVV.

The chain combines TRBV10-1 with TRBJ2-3; TRBD2 agrees at 13 bases. From germline, CDR1 is WNHNN and CDR2 SYGVQD (reference sequence). V dropped 9 bases and J dropped 4; count of bases not matched to a gene: 7. The CDR3 has 15 residues. This chain's CDR3 is CASGLAGAGADTQYF. For the CDR3, the DNA is TGCGCCAGTGGACTAGCGGGAGCGGGCGCAGATACGCAGTATTTT.

The chain joins TRBV7-3 to TRBJ2-7, with 12 bases aligning to TRBD2. The V segment lost 5 bases and the J segment 3 bases; nucleotides outside the gene matches: 2. The length of the CDR3 is 14 residues. The germline CDR1 and CDR2 sequences are SGHTA and FQGTGA. The chain's CDR3 is CASSALAGGYEQYF. CDR3 bases: TGTGCCAGCAGCGCACTAGCGGGAGGCTACGAGCAGTACTTC.

The gene calls are TRBV7-9 and TRBJ1-2; a weak D match, TRBD1 (6 bases). Trimming removed 5 bases at V and 1 base at J, with 11 bases between. The CDR3 is 14 amino acids. Germline V gene lookup returns CDR1 SEHNR and CDR2 FQNEAQ (reference sequence). The CDR3, as DNA: TGTGCCAGCAGCCTTGACAGGATTAACTATGGCTACACCTTC. Translating it yields CASSLDRINYGYTF. Complete variable domain (other parts from reference TRBV7-9 and TRBJ1-2): DTGVSQNPRHKITKRGQNVTFRCDPISEHNRLYWYRQTLGQGPEFLTYFQNEAQLEKSRLLSDRFSAERPKGSFSTLEIQRTEQGDSAMYLCASSLDRINYGYTFGSGTRLTVV.

This clone showed up just once. The J gene is TRBJ1-2, the V gene TRBV19; D is perhaps TRBD1 (5 bases). The germline gives CDR1 LNHDA, CDR2 SQIVND (reference sequence). The CDR3 extends over 15 amino acids. Trimming took off 0 bases at V and 5 bases at J, with 13 bases between the two ends. CDR3 in DNA: TGTGCCAGTAGTATAGATGGACTGGGGCGGTATGGCTACACCTTC. The encoded protein is CASSIDGLGRYGYTF.

This clone was detected only once. The chain uses TRBV30 and TRBJ2-2, with no clear D. Germline assignment: CDR1 GTSNPN and CDR2 SVGIG (reference sequence). Trimming cost V 0 bases and J 5 bases, with 7 bases left between them. The CDR3 loop spans 13 amino acids. CDR3 sequence: CAWSVAPTGELFF. CDR3 coding DNA: TGTGCCTGGAGTGTGGCGCCAACCGGGGAGCTGTTTTTT.

This clone appeared a few times. The chain employs TRBV4-1 and TRBJ2-2, with D possibly TRBD1 on 6 matching bases. This CDR3 has 15 residues. Germline CDR1 MGHRA, CDR2 YSYEKL. Trimming took off 3 bases at V and 1 base at J, with 9 bases between the two ends. CDR3 in amino acids: CASSHPDRNTGELFF. The CDR3 DNA sequence: TGCGCCAGCAGCCACCCGGACAGGAACACCGGGGAGCTGTTTTTT.

The gene calls are TRBV30 and TRBJ2-1; 11 bases are shared with TRBD1. This CDR3 spans 15 amino acids. Germline-derived CDR1 and CDR2 are GTSNPN and SVGIG (reference sequence). V lost 1 base, J lost 7 bases, and 6 bases stayed unmatched. The DNA of the CDR3 is TGTGCCTGGAGTGCCGGACAGGGGGCATTTAATGAGCAGTTCTTC. It codes for CAWSAGQGAFNEQFF. The full variable domain, rest sourced from reference TRBV30 and TRBJ2-1, is SQTIHQWPATLVQPVGSPLSLECTVEGTSNPNLYWYRQAAGRGLQLLFYSVGIGQISSEVPQNLSASRPQDRQFILSSKKLLLSDSGFYLCAWSAGQGAFNEQFFGPGTRLTVL.

The chain combines TRBV29-1 with TRBJ2-3; the match to TRBD1 covers 8 bases. CDR1 and CDR2 from the germline V gene are SQVTM and ANQGSEA. The V segment lost 7 bases and the J segment 2 bases; nucleotides outside the gene matches: 5. This CDR3 is 13 amino acids long. CDR3 in amino acids: CSAGTGNTDTQYF. The DNA of the CDR3 is TGCAGCGCTGGGACAGGTAACACAGATACGCAGTATTTT.

This clone was counted once. The rearrangement links TRBV19 to TRBJ1-2; D is possibly TRBD1 (5 bases). With 4 bases removed from V and 1 base from J, the gap between germline ends came to 25 bases. Per the germline V gene, CDR1 is LNHDA and CDR2 is SQIVND (reference sequence). The CDR3 is 19 residues long. The CDR3 loop is CASSTQAALRGGFNYGYTF. The CDR3 DNA follows: TGTGCCAGTAGTACACAGGCCGCACTCCGGGGGGGTTTTAACTATGGCTACACCTTC.

The V and J genes are TRBV7-2 and TRBJ1-2; 8 bases align to TRBD1. The CDR3 length is 15 residues. Germline trimming cut 5 bases from V and 2 bases from J; bases unmatched to any gene: 7. Germline assignment: CDR1 SGHTA and CDR2 FQGNSA. CDR3 in DNA: TGTGCCAGCAGCCCTCAGGGGGCGACGAACTATGGCTACACCTTC. Its translation is CASSPQGATNYGYTF.

The chain recombines TRBV7-8 with TRBJ2-3; 10 nucleotides agree with TRBD2. The germline V gene encodes CDR1 SGHVS and CDR2 FQNEAQ. The CDR3 extends over 19 amino acids. Trimming took 2 bases from V and 3 from J; bases not matched to a gene: 14. The CDR3 DNA follows: TGTGCCAGCAGCTTAAGTGTTCGACTAGCGGGTGATTTTACAGATACGCAGTATTTT. It translates to CASSLSVRLAGDFTDTQYF.

The CDR3 spells CASSLYAGTGSFSGNTIYF. The CDR3 bases are TGTGCCAGCAGCTTATACGCCGGGACAGGATCTTTCTCTGGAAACACCATATATTTT. The chain is built from TRBV11-2 and TRBJ1-3; 8 bases fit TRBD1. Germline lookup yields CDR1 SGHAT and CDR2 FQNNGV. J lost 0 bases, V lost 2 bases, and 12 bases had no gene match. CDR3 length: 19 amino acids.

The gene calls are TRBV27 and TRBJ1-3; D unclear. Germline assignment: CDR1 MNHEY and CDR2 SMNVEV (reference sequence). This CDR3 contains 15 residues. V lost 3 bases to trimming and J lost 0 bases, with 9 bases between them. CDR3 amino acids: CASSLSQSSGNTIYF. CDR3 nucleotide sequence: TGTGCCAGCAGTTTGTCGCAGAGCTCTGGAAACACCATATATTTT.

Only a few counts were recorded for this clone. V usage is TRBV12-3 or TRBV12-4 and J usage is TRBJ1-2; D is unresolved. The CDR3 contains 11 residues. V lost 2 bases and J 2 bases, leaving 0 bases between the germline ends. The CDR3 DNA reads TGTGCCAGCAGTTTAAACTATGGCTACACCTTC. This encodes CASSLNYGYTF.

The rearrangement joins TRBV24-1 to TRBJ2-3; D gene ambiguous. Germline V CDR1 and CDR2: KGHDR, SFDVKD. The CDR3 is 12 amino acids. V shed 12 bases and J shed 0 bases, with 9 bases lying between them. This chain's CDR3 is CASKDSTDTQYF. The DNA of the CDR3 is TGTGCCTCGAAGGACAGCACAGATACGCAGTATTTT.